This passage covers 18 T cell receptor beta chains from one sample sequenced in a study of long-term antiretroviral therapy in people with HIV. Researchers ran immunoSEQ v3.0 at survey level. Sequencing used immunoSEQ multiplex PCR; TCRdb keeps in-frame clones, though not all of them. This repertoire shows 8,500 to 9,500 clones, over 75% found once; its top ten account for 14%. The sample consisted of unsorted PBMCs, taken 0.4 years before starting antiretroviral therapy. The receptor source for this set is a young man with HIV.

The V call is TRBV4-2, the J call TRBJ2-7; D gene uncertain. Per germline, CDR1 LGHNA and CDR2 YNFKEQ. The CDR3 sequence is 14 residues long. Between the trimmed V and J ends, which lost 1 base and 1 base, there was a span of 8 bases. CDR3: CASSQVAESYEQYF. In nucleotides, the CDR3 is TGTGCCAGCAGCCAAGTCGCGGAGTCCTACGAGCAGTACTTC.

By proportion, this clone is large. This chain links TRBV6-6 with TRBJ1-2; TRBD1 might be the D (5 bases). Germline CDR1 reads MNHNY; CDR2 reads SVGAGI (reference sequence). The V end was cut by 10 bases, the J end by 7 bases, with 16 bases between. The CDR3 consists of 12 residues. The CDR3 DNA reads TGTGCCACTGACAGTGGGTTAGCTGGCTACACCTTC. This codes for CATDSGLAGYTF.

The CDR3 reads CASSEFSRISGANVLTF. In DNA, the CDR3 is TGTGCCAGCAGTGAATTCAGCAGGATCTCTGGGGCCAACGTCCTGACTTTC. The chain links TRBV25-1 to TRBJ2-6; D is uncertain. Between the trimmed V and J ends, which lost 1 base and 0 bases, there was a span of 10 bases. This CDR3 contains 17 residues. The germline V gene encodes CDR1 MGHDK and CDR2 SYGVNS.

This clone showed up just a few times. The J gene is TRBJ2-7, the V gene TRBV11-2, with D perhaps assigned TRBD1 or TRBD2 (7 bases each). The V gene's germline CDR1 is SGHAT and CDR2 FQNNGV. With 1 base removed from V and 6 bases from J, the gap between germline ends came to 19 bases. The CDR3 has 16 amino acids. CDR3 nucleotide sequence: TGTGCCAGCAGCTTAGCCAGGGGGGGTAACCCCCTCGAGCAGTACTTC. It is translated as CASSLARGGNPLEQYF. The variable domain in full, completed from reference TRBV11-2 and TRBJ2-7, reads EAGVAQSPRYKIIEKRQSVAFWCNPISGHATLYWYQQILGQGPKLLIQFQNNGVVDDSQLPKDRFSAERLKGVDSTLKIQPAKLEDSAVYLCASSLARGGNPLEQYFGPGTRLTVT.

This clone was counted a single time. The rearrangement links TRBV5-1 to TRBJ2-7, with TRBD1 identical over 8 bases. V lost 5 bases to trimming and J lost 6 bases; unmatched junction nucleotides: 7. CDR1 and CDR2 from the germline V gene are SGHRS and YFSETQ. The CDR3 is 13 residues long. CDR3 DNA: TGCGCCAGCAGTCTTACAGGGGGTCTCGAGCAGTACTTC. Encoded protein: CASSLTGGLEQYF.

V usage is TRBV5-5 and J usage is TRBJ2-7; 9 nucleotides line up with TRBD2. J gave up 4 bases and V 0 bases, and 8 bases lay outside the gene matches. Germline V lookup: CDR1 SGHKS, CDR2 YYEKEE (reference sequence). The CDR3 length is 16 residues. This chain's CDR3 is CASSLEISGRVYEQYF. CDR3 coding DNA: TGTGCCAGCAGCTTGGAGATTAGCGGGAGAGTTTACGAGCAGTACTTC.

The chain uses TRBV9 and TRBJ2-1; D not certain. Deletions cut 0 bases from V and 4 bases from J, with 5 bases between. The CDR3 loop spans 13 amino acids. Germline V gene data show CDR1 as SGDLS and CDR2 as YYNGEE. The CDR3 bases are TGTGCCAGCAGCGTAGCTTCGTACAATGAGCAGTTCTTC. Translated, it gives CASSVASYNEQFF.

This clone is judged medium-sized. The V and J genes are TRBV2 and TRBJ1-2; D unclear. Germline lookup yields CDR1 SNHLY and CDR2 FYNNEI. The CDR3 consists of 13 residues. V was clipped by 7 bases and J by 6 bases, with 15 bases between them. This CDR3 reads CASISPAKDGYTF. CDR3 bases: TGTGCCAGCATCAGTCCCGCCAAGGATGGCTACACCTTC.

This clone was seen once. V is TRBV30 and J is TRBJ1-1; D is uncertain. Germline-derived CDR1 and CDR2 are GTSNPN and SVGIG (reference sequence). The CDR3 loop spans 11 amino acids. The CDR3 region has the DNA TGTGCTTCCGGGCGGGACACTGAAGCTTTCTTT. It yields the protein CASGRDTEAFF.

J is TRBJ1-2 and V is TRBV6-5; 7 bases are a match to TRBD1. There are 12 residues in the CDR3. The germline CDR1 and CDR2 sequences are MNHEY and SVGAGI. V was pared by 6 bases and J by 2 bases, with 0 bases of the junction left unmatched. Here the CDR3 DNA reads TGTGCCAGCAGGGACAGGAACTATGGCTACACCTTC. This sequence encodes CASRDRNYGYTF.

Note on this clone: Different DNA sequences within this sample yield the same CDR3. The chain couples TRBV30 to TRBJ1-3; 7 bases align to TRBD1. The V segment lost 2 bases and the J segment 0 bases; nucleotides outside the gene matches: 4. CDR3 length equals 15 residues. Per germline, CDR1 GTSNPN and CDR2 SVGIG (reference sequence). This CDR3 reads CAWSRDSGSGNTIYF. The CDR3 nucleotides read TGTGCCTGGAGTCGGGACAGTGGCTCTGGAAACACCATATATTTT.

In DNA form, the CDR3 reads TGTGCCAGCAGCCCACAGGTTGGAGACACTGAAGCTTTCTTT. Its translation is CASSPQVGDTEAFF. V usage is TRBV7-8 and J usage is TRBJ1-1, with a weak D call TRBD1 (5 bases). Trimming pared 5 bases from V and 3 bases from J, leaving 13 bases between. Germline CDR1 is SGHVS and CDR2 is FQNEAQ. The CDR3 consists of 14 residues.

The V gene is TRBV19, the J gene TRBJ1-1; D possibly corresponds to TRBD1 (5 bases). Trimming removed 4 bases at V and 4 bases at J, with 13 bases between. There are 14 residues in the CDR3. CDR1 and CDR2 from the germline V gene are LNHDA and SQIVND (reference sequence). DNA for the CDR3: TGTGCCAGTAGTAAGGCAGGGTCGGTCACTGAAGCTTTCTTT. The encoded protein is CASSKAGSVTEAFF.

This clone was seen more than once but under ten times. J is TRBJ1-5 and V is TRBV29-1; the match to TRBD1 covers 7 bases. This CDR3 is 13 amino acids long. Germline-derived CDR1 and CDR2 are SQVTM and ANQGSEA. The V segment lost 2 bases and the J segment 5 bases; nucleotides outside the gene matches: 3. CDR3 in DNA: TGCAGCGTTGAAACAGGGACAGATCAGCCCCAGCATTTT. Protein product: CSVETGTDQPQHF.

The chain joins TRBV7-2 to TRBJ2-1; D may be TRBD1 (5 bases). Per germline, CDR1 SGHTA and CDR2 FQGNSA. V was pared by 2 bases and J by 4 bases, with 12 bases between. The CDR3 loop spans 15 amino acids. DNA of the CDR3: TGTGCCAGCAGCTTATATTCAGGGTCTTACAATGAGCAGTTCTTC. It yields the protein CASSLYSGSYNEQFF.

The J gene is TRBJ2-3, the V gene TRBV6-4, with 11 nucleotides matching TRBD2. The CDR3 runs to 14 residues. The germline CDR1 and CDR2 sequences are MRHNA and SNTAGT. With V trimmed by 4 bases and J by 3 bases, 0 bases remained unmatched. The CDR3 DNA reads as TGTGCCAGCAGTGGGACTAGCGGGACAGATACGCAGTATTTT. It codes for CASSGTSGTDTQYF.

This chain connects TRBV7-9 to TRBJ1-1; D gene ambiguous. With 3 bases removed from V and 5 bases from J, the gap between germline ends came to 7 bases. The germline V gene has CDR1 SEHNR and CDR2 FQNEAQ (reference sequence). The CDR3 spans 12 residues. CDR3 sequence: CASSFTGTEAFF. The CDR3 DNA reads TGTGCCAGCAGCTTCACGGGGACTGAAGCTTTCTTT.

The chain carries TRBV28 and TRBJ2-7; 12 bases are shared with TRBD2. Germline lookup yields CDR1 MDHEN and CDR2 SYDVKM. CDR3 length equals 15 residues. V was pared by 6 bases and J by 0 bases, with 3 bases of the junction left unmatched. CDR3 DNA sequence: TGTGCCAGCAGGAGGACTAGCGGGAACTCCTACGAGCAGTACTTC. It is translated as CASRRTSGNSYEQYF.